The 31 T cell receptor beta chains in this list originate from one sample, sequenced in a study of response to subunit inactivated influenza vaccine. TCRdb re-derived calls from the RT-PCR reads in MiXCR, one entry per CDR3 protein. The data hold roughly 630,000 distinct CDR3 sequences, with around 15% observed a single time. Sequenced material: PBMCs from blood, taken 14 to 15 days before vaccination. These TCRs come from a man aged 45-65 years who received an inactivated influenza vaccine.

This clonotype was counted between two and nine times. The chain recombines TRBV6-2 or TRBV6-3 with TRBJ2-7; the D gene is possibly TRBD1 (6 bases). V lost 2 bases and J lost 6, with 11 bases in between. The germline V gene has CDR1 MNHEY and CDR2 SVGEGT. CDR3 length: 13 residues. In DNA form, the CDR3 reads TGTGCCAGCAGTTACGTCAGGGGCGGCGAGCAGTACTTC. Protein product: CASSYVRGGEQYF.

This clonotype appeared many times. This chain connects TRBV12-3 or TRBV12-4 to TRBJ2-1; D ambiguous. There are 15 residues in the CDR3. The V end lost 0 bases, the J end lost 0 bases, and 6 bases lay between the germline ends. The CDR3 DNA reads as TGTGCCAGCAGTTTAGCTCCTGCCTCCTACAATGAGCAGTTCTTC. Translating it yields CASSLAPASYNEQFF.

The sample holds a few counts of this clonotype. The chain links TRBV10-3 to TRBJ2-3, with a weak D call TRBD2 (7 bases). The CDR3 sequence is 15 residues long. Germline lookup yields CDR1 ENHRY and CDR2 SYGVKD. The V end lost 3 bases, the J end lost 2 bases, and 12 bases lay between the germline ends. CDR3 bases: TGTGCCATCAGTGATAGGCGGGGGCTCACAGATACGCAGTATTTT. Amino acids: CAISDRRGLTDTQYF.

This chain joins TRBV3-1 and TRBJ2-2; D is undetermined. Germline CDR1 reads LGHDT; CDR2 reads YNNKEL (reference sequence). Trimming removed 4 bases from V and 4 bases from J, with 13 bases in between. This CDR3 comprises 15 residues. CDR3 in amino acids: CASSLLGWSTGELFF. CDR3 DNA: TGTGCCAGCAGCCTCCTTGGTTGGAGCACCGGGGAGCTGTTTTTT.

In its sample, this clonotype was seen a few times. CDR3: CASSRGTMEEQYF. As DNA, the CDR3 is TGTGCCAGCTCACGCGGGACGATGGAAGAGCAGTACTTC. The chain is built from TRBV18 and TRBJ2-7; a weak D match, TRBD2 (6 bases). This CDR3 has 13 residues. Trimming cost V 4 bases and J 7 bases, with 14 bases left between them. CDR1 and CDR2 from the germline V gene are KGHSH and LQKENI.

This clonotype was seen only a few times. The chain links TRBV5-1 to TRBJ2-3, with 7 bases that match TRBD2. V lost 4 bases to trimming and J lost 6 bases; unmatched junction nucleotides: 11. From germline, CDR1 is SGHRS and CDR2 YFSETQ. The CDR3 has 15 amino acids. This chain's CDR3 is CASSTAGTTMDTQYF. For the CDR3, the DNA is TGCGCCAGCAGCACCGCCGGGACTACGATGGATACGCAGTATTTT.

In its sample, this clonotype was seen many times. The chain uses TRBV6-2 or TRBV6-3 and TRBJ1-1; no reliable D call. The germline CDR1 and CDR2 sequences are MNHEY and SVGEGT. The V and J ends lost 5 bases and 0 bases respectively, with 4 bases between them. This CDR3 contains 12 residues. CDR3 residues: CASSTVNTEAFF. DNA of the CDR3: TGTGCCAGCAGTACCGTGAACACTGAAGCTTTCTTT.

This clonotype was observed at least ten times. This chain links TRBV7-8 with TRBJ2-1; D is perhaps TRBD1 or TRBD2 (5 bases each). V gave up 5 bases and J gave up 1 base, with 15 bases separating them. Looked up from germline, CDR1 is SGHVS and CDR2 is FQNEAQ. The length of the CDR3 is 16 residues. CDR3 nucleotide sequence: TGTGCCAGCAGCCCAGGGACCCGGAGGTCCTACAATGAGCAGTTCTTC. Its protein is CASSPGTRRSYNEQFF.

J is TRBJ2-1 and V is TRBV7-6; 7 bases line up with TRBD1. The germline V gene has CDR1 SGHVS and CDR2 FNYEAQ. The CDR3 sequence is 17 residues long. With 5 bases clipped from V and 2 bases from J, the junction kept 12 bases outside the gene matches. CDR3 residues: CASSARTGERPYNEQFF. The CDR3 region has the DNA TGTGCCAGCAGCGCACGAACAGGGGAAAGGCCCTACAATGAGCAGTTCTTC.

This clonotype was counted many times. The rearrangement joins TRBV6-5 to TRBJ1-4, with 7 bases that match TRBD1. V shed 0 bases and J 3 bases; nucleotides not matched to a gene: 10. Germline V gives CDR1 MNHEY, CDR2 SVGAGI. This CDR3 is 18 amino acids long. CDR3 in amino acids: CASSYSVSTGSPNEKLFF. CDR3 sequence (DNA): TGTGCCAGCAGTTACTCCGTGTCGACAGGGAGTCCTAATGAAAAACTGTTTTTT.

This clonotype was observed a few times. The chain carries TRBV7-2 and TRBJ2-7; tentative D call: TRBD1 (5 bases). Germline V gene sequence: CDR1 SGHTA, CDR2 FQGNSA. The CDR3 has 14 residues. Trimming shortened V by 2 bases and J by 2 bases, and 10 bases separated the two germline ends. CDR3 region: CASSLNWGPYEQYF. The DNA for the CDR3 is TGTGCCAGCAGCTTAAACTGGGGCCCCTACGAGCAGTACTTC. Full variable domain (rest looked up from reference TRBV7-2 and TRBJ2-7): GAGVSQSPSNKVTEKGKDVELRCDPISGHTALYWYRQSLGQGLEFLIYFQGNSAPDKSGLPSDRFSAERTGGSVSTLTIQRTQQEDSAVYLCASSLNWGPYEQYFGPGTRLTVT.

The gene calls are TRBV20-1 and TRBJ2-5; D ambiguous. The CDR3 covers 11 residues. V shed 6 bases and J shed 5 bases, with 10 bases lying between them. From germline, CDR1 is DFQATT and CDR2 SNEGSKA (reference sequence). The CDR3 protein is CSARRAETQYF. The CDR3 nucleotides are TGCAGTGCCAGGAGAGCGGAGACCCAGTACTTC.

The rearrangement links TRBV2 to TRBJ1-4; no reliable D call. The CDR3 totals 15 residues. Trimming cost V 6 bases and J 7 bases, with 18 bases left between them. From germline, CDR1 is SNHLY and CDR2 FYNNEI. The CDR3 spells CASRHPGMGFEKLFF. The CDR3 region has the DNA TGTGCCAGCAGACACCCCGGGATGGGTTTTGAAAAACTGTTTTTT.

The rearrangement joins TRBV6-5 to TRBJ1-4; TRBD1 might be the D (5 bases). CDR1 is MNHEY and CDR2 is SVGAGI in the germline V gene. Deletions cut 2 bases from V and 2 bases from J, with 18 bases between. The length of the CDR3 is 18 residues. The CDR3 sequence: CASSYITGGQVTNEKLFF. CDR3 coding DNA: TGTGCCAGCAGTTACATCACGGGGGGTCAAGTCACTAATGAAAAACTGTTTTTT.

This clonotype was observed a few times. The genes are TRBV11-2 and TRBJ1-6; 7 bases align to TRBD1. V dropped 4 bases and J dropped 1; count of bases not matched to a gene: 10. The CDR3 length is 18 residues. The germline CDR1 and CDR2 sequences are SGHAT and FQNNGV. The CDR3 region is CASSSYRGGRSYNSPLHF. CDR3 in DNA: TGTGCCAGCAGCTCATACAGGGGTGGAAGGTCCTATAATTCACCCCTCCACTTT.

There are a few counts of this clonotype. This chain uses TRBV12-3 or TRBV12-4 with TRBJ2-3, with D uncertain. V was trimmed by 3 bases and J by 3 bases, leaving 10 bases between them. The CDR3 sequence is 14 residues long. CDR3 loop: CASSFEFRTDTQYF. The DNA for the CDR3 is TGTGCCAGCAGTTTTGAATTCAGAACAGATACGCAGTATTTT.

This clonotype was seen a handful of times. The chain employs TRBV15 and TRBJ2-1; D perhaps matches TRBD2 (5 bases). CDR1 is LNHNV and CDR2 is YYDKDF in the germline V gene (reference sequence). Between the trimmed V and J ends, which lost 0 bases and 12 bases, there was a span of 9 bases. This CDR3 spans 12 amino acids. CDR3 loop: CATSREEGRQFF. The CDR3 DNA sequence: TGTGCCACCAGCAGAGAGGAAGGGAGGCAGTTCTTC.

V usage is TRBV19 and J usage is TRBJ1-4; D unresolved. Germline V gives CDR1 LNHDA, CDR2 SQIVND (reference sequence). V lost 2 bases to trimming and J lost 8 bases, with 6 bases between them. The CDR3 totals 12 residues. CDR3 sequence (DNA): TGTGCCAGTAGTATAATCCGGGAAAAACTGTTTTTT. Amino acid sequence: CASSIIREKLFF.

This clonotype has a count of ten or more. The chain carries TRBV27 and TRBJ2-1; the match to TRBD2 covers 8 bases. CDR1 and CDR2 (germline): MNHEY, SMNVEV (reference sequence). There are 13 residues in the CDR3. V lost 7 bases and J lost 7; bases outside the gene matches: 6. CDR3: CASKREGLNEQFF. The DNA for the CDR3 is TGTGCCAGCAAACGGGAGGGCCTGAATGAGCAGTTCTTC.

This clonotype was found many times. This chain links TRBV11-2 with TRBJ2-7, with a tentative D call TRBD1 (5 bases). Deletions cut 2 bases from V and 5 bases from J, with 10 bases between. CDR1 and CDR2 from the germline V gene are SGHAT and FQNNGV. The CDR3 is 13 residues long. This CDR3 reads CASSLPGSHEQYF. Here the CDR3 DNA reads TGTGCCAGCAGCTTACCAGGGTCTCACGAGCAGTACTTC.

The genes are TRBV11-1 and TRBJ2-3, with TRBD2 matching over 9 bases. Trimming cost V 1 base and J 2 bases; bases outside gene matches: 10. CDR1 SGHAT and CDR2 FQDESV come from the germline V gene (reference sequence). The CDR3 has 18 residues. CDR3 bases: TGTGCCAGCAGCTTAGACCGGGCGGGAGGGCCTCCCACAGATACGCAGTATTTT. This sequence encodes CASSLDRAGGPPTDTQYF.

This clonotype was seen many times. The rearrangement links TRBV12-3 or TRBV12-4 to TRBJ2-2; D is possibly TRBD2 (6 bases). Trimming left V 8 bases short and J 5 bases short, with 12 bases between. There are 13 residues in the CDR3. CDR3 loop: CASARGQTGELFF. The CDR3 nucleotides are TGTGCCAGCGCGCGGGGCCAAACCGGGGAGCTGTTTTTT.

This chain links TRBV27 with TRBJ2-3, with a tentative D call TRBD2 (7 bases). The germline V gene encodes CDR1 MNHEY and CDR2 SMNVEV (reference sequence). V was pared by 7 bases and J by 1 base, with 15 bases between. The CDR3 consists of 15 residues. The CDR3 DNA sequence: TGTGCCAGCACCGACGGGGGGCGAGGCACAGATACGCAGTATTTT. Its protein is CASTDGGRGTDTQYF.

This clonotype was detected a few times. A junction boundary mismatches the germline segment, possibly from a read error. The chain uses TRBV20-1 and TRBJ2-3; 12 bases align to TRBD2. Germline CDR1 is DFQATT and CDR2 is SNEGSKA (reference sequence). CDR3 length equals 12 residues. CDR3 DNA: TGCAGTGCTGGGACTAGCGGGTTCACGATGTCTTTT. Encoded protein: CSAGTSGFTMSF.

This clonotype occurred a few times. The rearrangement joins TRBV10-2 to TRBJ2-1; D might be TRBD1 or TRBD2, each matching 6 bases. Trimming stripped 5 bases from V and 7 bases from J, with 18 bases between. Per germline, CDR1 WSHSY and CDR2 SAAADI. There are 15 residues in the CDR3. The CDR3 loop reads CASSHLAGGLNEQFF. CDR3 nucleotide sequence: TGCGCCAGCAGTCACCTTGCCGGGGGCCTTAATGAGCAGTTCTTC.

The chain employs TRBV20-1 and TRBJ1-1; no firm D call. Looked up from germline, CDR1 is DFQATT and CDR2 is SNEGSKA (reference sequence). The V gene lost 1 base and the J gene lost 2 bases, with 14 bases spanning the gap. The CDR3 contains 15 residues. This CDR3 reads CSARASFQSNTEAFF. The CDR3 DNA is TGCAGTGCTAGAGCCTCGTTCCAAAGTAACACTGAAGCTTTCTTT.

This clonotype has just a few counts. The chain recombines TRBV5-1 with TRBJ2-1; TRBD2 agrees at 9 bases. Trimming cost V 0 bases and J 1 base; bases outside gene matches: 5. The CDR3 contains 17 residues. Per the germline V gene, CDR1 is SGHRS and CDR2 is YFSETQ. In nucleotides, the CDR3 is TGCGCCAGCAGCTTGGCAGGGGCGGGAGGGTCCTACAATGAGCAGTTCTTC. This encodes CASSLAGAGGSYNEQFF. Full variable domain (missing parts from reference TRBV5-1 and TRBJ2-1): KAGVTQTPRYLIKTRGQQVTLSCSPISGHRSVSWYQQTPGQGLQFLFEYFSETQRNKGNFPGRFSGRQFSNSRSEMNVSTLELGDSALYLCASSLAGAGGSYNEQFFGPGTRLTVL.

The chain employs TRBV7-2 and TRBJ2-3; 9 bases fit TRBD2. Trimming cost V 3 bases and J 2 bases; bases outside gene matches: 3. From germline, CDR1 is SGHTA and CDR2 FQGNSA. The CDR3 runs 15 residues. This CDR3 reads CASSLSGGHTDTQYF. CDR3 nucleotide sequence: TGTGCCAGCAGCTTGAGCGGGGGGCACACAGATACGCAGTATTTT.

The V and J genes are TRBV20-1 and TRBJ2-1; weak D call: TRBD1 (6 bases). The CDR3 spans 15 residues. V was cut by 3 bases and J by 10 bases, with 22 bases left in between. CDR1 is DFQATT and CDR2 is SNEGSKA in the germline V gene (reference sequence). This CDR3 reads CSARDGGQLSMEQFF. The CDR3 bases are TGCAGTGCTAGGGACGGAGGACAGCTTTCAATGGAGCAGTTCTTC.

The V and J genes are TRBV10-3 and TRBJ2-2, with D maybe TRBD2 (6 bases). This CDR3 has 15 residues. Germline CDR1 and CDR2: ENHRY and SYGVKD. V was pared by 6 bases and J by 2 bases, with 13 bases between. The CDR3 loop is CAIRNGTRNTGELFF. The CDR3 DNA reads TGTGCCATCAGAAACGGGACTCGAAACACCGGGGAGCTGTTTTTT.

V gene TRBV5-1 combines with J gene TRBJ2-7; TRBD1 aligns across 11 bases. The trim removed 0 bases at V and 4 bases at J, leaving 3 bases unmatched. Germline CDR1 reads SGHRS; CDR2 reads YFSETQ. This CDR3 contains 15 residues. The CDR3 DNA reads as TGCGCCAGCAGCTTGGCGGGACAGGGGGGGTACGAGCAGTACTTC. Translation: CASSLAGQGGYEQYF.